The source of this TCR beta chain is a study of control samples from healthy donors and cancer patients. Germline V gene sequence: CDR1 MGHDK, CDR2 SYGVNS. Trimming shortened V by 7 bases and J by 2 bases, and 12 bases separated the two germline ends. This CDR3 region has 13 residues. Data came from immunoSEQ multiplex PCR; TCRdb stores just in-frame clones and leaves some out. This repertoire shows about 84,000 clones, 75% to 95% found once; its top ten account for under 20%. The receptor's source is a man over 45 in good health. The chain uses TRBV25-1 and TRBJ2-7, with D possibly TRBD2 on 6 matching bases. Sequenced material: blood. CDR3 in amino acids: CASMRGGAYEQYF. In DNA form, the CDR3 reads TGTGCCAGCATGAGGGGAGGAGCCTACGAGCAGTACTTC.